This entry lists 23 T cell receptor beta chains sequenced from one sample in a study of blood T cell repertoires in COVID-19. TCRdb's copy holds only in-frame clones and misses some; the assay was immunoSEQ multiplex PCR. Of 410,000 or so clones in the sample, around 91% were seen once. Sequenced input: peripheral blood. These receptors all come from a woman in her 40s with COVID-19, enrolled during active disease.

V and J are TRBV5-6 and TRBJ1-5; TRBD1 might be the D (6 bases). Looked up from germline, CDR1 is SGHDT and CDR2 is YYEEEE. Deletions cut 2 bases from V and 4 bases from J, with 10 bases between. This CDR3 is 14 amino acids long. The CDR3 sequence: CASSFAGVNQPQHF. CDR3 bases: TGTGCCAGCAGCTTTGCAGGGGTAAATCAGCCCCAGCATTTT.

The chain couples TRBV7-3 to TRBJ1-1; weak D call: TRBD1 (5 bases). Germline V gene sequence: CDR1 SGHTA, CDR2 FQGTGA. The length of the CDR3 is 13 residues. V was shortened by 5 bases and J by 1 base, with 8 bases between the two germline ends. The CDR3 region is CASSRDRNTEAFF. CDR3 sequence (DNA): TGTGCCAGCAGCCGTGACAGGAACACTGAAGCTTTCTTT. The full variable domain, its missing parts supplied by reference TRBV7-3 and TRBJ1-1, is GAGVSQTPSNKVTEKGKYVELRCDPISGHTALYWYRQSLGQGPEFLIYFQGTGAADDSGLPNDRFFAVRPEGSVSTLKIQRTERGDSAVYLCASSRDRNTEAFFGQGTRLTVV.

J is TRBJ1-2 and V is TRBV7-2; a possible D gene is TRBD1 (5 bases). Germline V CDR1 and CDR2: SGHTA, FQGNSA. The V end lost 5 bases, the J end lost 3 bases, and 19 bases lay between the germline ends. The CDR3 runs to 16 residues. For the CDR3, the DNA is TGTGCCAGCAGCCGCCTTTCGGGGGGGAACTACTATGGCTACACCTTC. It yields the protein CASSRLSGGNYYGYTF.

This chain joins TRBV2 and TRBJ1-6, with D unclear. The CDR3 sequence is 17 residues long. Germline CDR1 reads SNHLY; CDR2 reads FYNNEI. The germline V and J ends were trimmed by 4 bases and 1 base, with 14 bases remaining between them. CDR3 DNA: TGTGCCAGCAGTGCGGGTAGTCCCCCTTCCTATAATTCACCCCTCCACTTT. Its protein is CASSAGSPPSYNSPLHF.

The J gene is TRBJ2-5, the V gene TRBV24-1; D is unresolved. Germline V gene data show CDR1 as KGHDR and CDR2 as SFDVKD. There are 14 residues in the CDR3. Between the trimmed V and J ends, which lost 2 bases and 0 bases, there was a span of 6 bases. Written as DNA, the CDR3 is TGTGCCACCAGTGATTCCCTACACCAAGAGACCCAGTACTTC. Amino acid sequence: CATSDSLHQETQYF.

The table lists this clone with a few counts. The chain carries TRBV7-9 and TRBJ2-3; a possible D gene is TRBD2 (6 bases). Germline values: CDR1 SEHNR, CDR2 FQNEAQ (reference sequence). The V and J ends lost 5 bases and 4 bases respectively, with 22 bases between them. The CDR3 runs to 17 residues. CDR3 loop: CASSPSNGGTAPDTQYF. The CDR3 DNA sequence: TGTGCCAGCAGCCCCTCTAACGGCGGGACGGCCCCAGATACGCAGTATTTT.

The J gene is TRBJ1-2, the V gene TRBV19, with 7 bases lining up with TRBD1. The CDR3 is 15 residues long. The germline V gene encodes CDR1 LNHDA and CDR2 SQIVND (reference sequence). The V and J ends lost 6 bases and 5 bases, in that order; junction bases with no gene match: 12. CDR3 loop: CASRSGDRPGYGYTF. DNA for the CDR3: TGTGCCAGTAGGTCAGGGGACAGACCTGGGTATGGCTACACCTTC.

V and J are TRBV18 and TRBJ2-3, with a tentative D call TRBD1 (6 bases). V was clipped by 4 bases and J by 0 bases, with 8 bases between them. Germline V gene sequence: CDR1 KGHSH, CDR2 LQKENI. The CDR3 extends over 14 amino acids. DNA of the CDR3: TGTGCCAGCTCACGACAGGCTAGCACAGATACGCAGTATTTT. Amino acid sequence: CASSRQASTDTQYF. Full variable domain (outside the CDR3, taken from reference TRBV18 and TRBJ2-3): NAGVMQNPRHLVRRRGQEARLRCSPMKGHSHVYWYRQLPEEGLKFMVYLQKENIIDESGMPKERFSAEFPKEGPSILRIQQVVRGDSAAYFCASSRQASTDTQYFGPGTRLTVL.

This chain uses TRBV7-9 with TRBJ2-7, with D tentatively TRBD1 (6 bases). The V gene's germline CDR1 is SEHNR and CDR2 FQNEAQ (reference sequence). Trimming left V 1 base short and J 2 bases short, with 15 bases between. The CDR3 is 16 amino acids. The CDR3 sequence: CASSLEETGLPYEQYF. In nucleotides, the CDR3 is TGTGCCAGCAGCTTAGAAGAGACAGGTCTACCCTACGAGCAGTACTTC.

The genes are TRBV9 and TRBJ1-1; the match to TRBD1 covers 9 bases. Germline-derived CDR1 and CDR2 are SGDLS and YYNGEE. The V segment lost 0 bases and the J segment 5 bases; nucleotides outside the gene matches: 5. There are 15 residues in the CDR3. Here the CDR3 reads CASSVGTGAVTEAFF. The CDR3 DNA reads TGTGCCAGCAGCGTAGGGACAGGGGCGGTGACTGAAGCTTTCTTT.

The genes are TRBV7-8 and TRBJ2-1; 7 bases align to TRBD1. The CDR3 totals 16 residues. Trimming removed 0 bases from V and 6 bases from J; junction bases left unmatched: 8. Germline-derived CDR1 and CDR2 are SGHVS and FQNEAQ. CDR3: CASSLAHRSGGNEQFF. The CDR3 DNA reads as TGTGCCAGCAGCTTAGCCCACCGGTCAGGGGGCAATGAGCAGTTCTTC.

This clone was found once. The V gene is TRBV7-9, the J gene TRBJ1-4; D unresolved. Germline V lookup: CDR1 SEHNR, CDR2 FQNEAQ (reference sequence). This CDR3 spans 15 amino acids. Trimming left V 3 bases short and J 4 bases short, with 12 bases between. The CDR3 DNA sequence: TGTGCCAGCAGCTTTATCGGGGAGCTTAATGAAAAACTGTTTTTT. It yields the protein CASSFIGELNEKLFF.

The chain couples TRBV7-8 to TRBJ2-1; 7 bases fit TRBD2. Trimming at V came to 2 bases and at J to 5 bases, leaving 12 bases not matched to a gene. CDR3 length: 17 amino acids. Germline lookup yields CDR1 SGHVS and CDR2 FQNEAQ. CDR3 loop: CASSLSRAGEHHNEQFF. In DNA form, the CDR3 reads TGTGCCAGCAGCTTAAGTAGGGCGGGAGAACACCACAATGAGCAGTTCTTC.

CDR3 in amino acids: CASSPRGVGLAAQETQYF. CDR3 sequence (DNA): TGTGCCAGTAGTCCTCGGGGAGTGGGACTAGCGGCCCAAGAGACCCAGTACTTC. This chain connects TRBV19 to TRBJ2-5; TRBD2 matches at 11 bases. CDR1 LNHDA and CDR2 SQIVND come from the germline V gene (reference sequence). V trimming: 5 bases; J trimming: 1 base; junction bases outside the gene matches: 12. The CDR3 is 18 amino acids.

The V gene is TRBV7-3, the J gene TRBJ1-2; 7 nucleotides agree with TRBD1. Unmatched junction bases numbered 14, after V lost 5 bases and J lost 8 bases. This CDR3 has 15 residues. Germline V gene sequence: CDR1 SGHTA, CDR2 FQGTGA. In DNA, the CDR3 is TGTGCCAGCAGCCGGACCCCTGACAGGGTCGAAGGCTACACCTTC. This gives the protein CASSRTPDRVEGYTF.

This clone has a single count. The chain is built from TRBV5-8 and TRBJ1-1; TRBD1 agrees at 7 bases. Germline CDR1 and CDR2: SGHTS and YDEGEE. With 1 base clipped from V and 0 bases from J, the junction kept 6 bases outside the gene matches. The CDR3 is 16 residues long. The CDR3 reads CASSLTPGQLNTEAFF. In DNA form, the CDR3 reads TGTGCCAGCAGCTTGACCCCGGGACAGTTGAACACTGAAGCTTTCTTT.

CDR3 DNA: TGTGCCAGCAGTTTAAGGATGGAGGAAAAACTGTTTTTT. This translates into CASSLRMEEKLFF. The V call is TRBV12-3 or TRBV12-4, the J call TRBJ1-4, with D unclear. CDR3 length: 13 amino acids. Trimming pared 2 bases from V and 8 bases from J, leaving 9 bases between.

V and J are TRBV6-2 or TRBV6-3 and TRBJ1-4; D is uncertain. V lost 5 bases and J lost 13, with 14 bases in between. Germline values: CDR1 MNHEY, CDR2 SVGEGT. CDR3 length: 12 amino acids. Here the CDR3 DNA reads TGTGCCAGCAGTCCCCGGGGAGTAGGACTGTTTTTT. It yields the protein CASSPRGVGLFF.

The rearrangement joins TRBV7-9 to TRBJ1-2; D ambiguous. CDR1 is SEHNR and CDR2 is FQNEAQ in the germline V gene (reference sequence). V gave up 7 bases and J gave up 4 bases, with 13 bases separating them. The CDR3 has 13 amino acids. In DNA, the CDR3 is TGTGCCAGCACTCCGACATACAGCTATGGCTACACCTTC. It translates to CASTPTYSYGYTF.

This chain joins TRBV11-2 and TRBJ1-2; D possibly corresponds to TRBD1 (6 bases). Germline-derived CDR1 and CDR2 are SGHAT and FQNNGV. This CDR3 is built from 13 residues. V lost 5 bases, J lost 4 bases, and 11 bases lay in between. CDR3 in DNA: TGTGCCAGCAGCGCTGGACAGACCTATGGCTACACCTTC. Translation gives CASSAGQTYGYTF.

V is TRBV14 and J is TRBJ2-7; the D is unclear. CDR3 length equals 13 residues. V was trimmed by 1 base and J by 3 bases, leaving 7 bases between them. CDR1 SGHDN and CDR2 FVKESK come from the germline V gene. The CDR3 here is CASSQALGYEQYF. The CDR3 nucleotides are TGTGCCAGCAGCCAAGCTCTAGGCTACGAGCAGTACTTC.

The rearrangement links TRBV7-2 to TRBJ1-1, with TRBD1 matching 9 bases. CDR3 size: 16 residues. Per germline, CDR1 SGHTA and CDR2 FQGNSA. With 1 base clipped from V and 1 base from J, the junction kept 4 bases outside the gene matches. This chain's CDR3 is CASSLVWGQGNTEAFF. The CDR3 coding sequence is TGTGCCAGCAGCTTAGTCTGGGGACAGGGGAACACTGAAGCTTTCTTT. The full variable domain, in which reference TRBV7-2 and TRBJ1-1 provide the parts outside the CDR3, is GAGVSQSPSNKVTEKGKDVELRCDPISGHTALYWYRQSLGQGLEFLIYFQGNSAPDKSGLPSDRFSAERTGGSVSTLTIQRTQQEDSAVYLCASSLVWGQGNTEAFFGQGTRLTVV.

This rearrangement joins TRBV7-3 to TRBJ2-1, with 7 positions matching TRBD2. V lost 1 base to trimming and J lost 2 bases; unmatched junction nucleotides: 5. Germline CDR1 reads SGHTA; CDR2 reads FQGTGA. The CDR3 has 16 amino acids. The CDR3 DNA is TGTGCCAGCAGCTTAAAACGGCTAGCGGCCTACAATGAGCAGTTCTTC. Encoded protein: CASSLKRLAAYNEQFF. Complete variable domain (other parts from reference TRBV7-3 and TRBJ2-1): GAGVSQTPSNKVTEKGKYVELRCDPISGHTALYWYRQSLGQGPEFLIYFQGTGAADDSGLPNDRFFAVRPEGSVSTLKIQRTERGDSAVYLCASSLKRLAAYNEQFFGPGTRLTVL.